This is a list of T cell receptor beta chains from one sample in a study of cytomegalovirus exposure and HLA in healthy donors. Only in-frame clones appear in the TCRdb table, and some are missing; sequencing was by immunoSEQ multiplex PCR. This sample carries 120,000 to 150,000 clones, around 80% of them seen once, and the ten largest clones take 2.5% to 3.5%. Input material: PBMCs. The receptors here all came from a woman in her twenties or thirties in good health and CMV-seronegative. Each CDR3 is given with its conserved first and last residue. The order of the fields is V gene, J gene, clone size, D gene, CDR3 DNA, CDR3 protein. The D gene is left open where the match is weak. Clone size is stated in some rows and not others, as once, few, many or a class when expanded.

v_call: TRBV7-2; j_call: TRBJ2-2; clone_size: -; d_call: TRBD1; cdr3_nt: TGTGCCAGCAGCGGAACAGGGGGACCTCCGCTGTTTTTT; cdr3_aa: CASSGTGGPPLFF
v_call: TRBV7-8; j_call: TRBJ2-7; clone_size: -; d_call: TRBD1; cdr3_nt: TGTGCCAGCAGCTTATTCGGGACAGGGAACGGGAACGAGCAGTACTTC; cdr3_aa: CASSLFGTGNGNEQYF
v_call: TRBV19; j_call: TRBJ1-4; clone_size: -; d_call: -; cdr3_nt: TGTGCCAGTAGTACCTCCAAAGAGGCAAGAAAACTGTTTTTT; cdr3_aa: CASSTSKEARKLFF
v_call: TRBV11-2; j_call: TRBJ1-1; clone_size: -; d_call: -; cdr3_nt: TGTGCCAGCAGCCCCTCGGACATTTTGAACACTGAAGCTTTCTTT; cdr3_aa: CASSPSDILNTEAFF
v_call: TRBV9; j_call: TRBJ2-5; clone_size: -; d_call: -; cdr3_nt: TGTGCCAGCAGCGTCGGGGAAGAGACCCAGTACTTC; cdr3_aa: CASSVGEETQYF
v_call: TRBV19; j_call: TRBJ1-4; clone_size: -; d_call: TRBD1; cdr3_nt: TGTGCCAGTCAGGCACAGGGGCTCTCTAATGAAAAACTGTTTTTT; cdr3_aa: CASQAQGLSNEKLFF
v_call: TRBV4-2; j_call: TRBJ2-7; clone_size: -; d_call: TRBD2; cdr3_nt: TGTGCCAGCAGCCAAGAGGCGCGGGGAGGGCCGAGCGAGCAGTACTTC; cdr3_aa: CASSQEARGGPSEQYF
v_call: TRBV5-6; j_call: TRBJ1-5; clone_size: few; d_call: TRBD1; cdr3_nt: TGTGCCAGCAGCGCCGGGACAGGGAATCAGCCCCAGCATTTT; cdr3_aa: CASSAGTGNQPQHF
v_call: TRBV19; j_call: TRBJ2-3; clone_size: -; d_call: -; cdr3_nt: TGTGCCAGTAGTATGTACCGGAGGCCCCGCAATACGCAGTATTTT; cdr3_aa: CASSMYRRPRNTQYF
v_call: TRBV5-1; j_call: TRBJ2-7; clone_size: few; d_call: TRBD1; cdr3_nt: TGTGCCAGCAGCTTGGGGGACAGGGTCCAGGAGTACTTC; cdr3_aa: CASSLGDRVQEYF
v_call: TRBV28; j_call: TRBJ2-2; clone_size: -; d_call: TRBD1; cdr3_nt: TGTGCCAGCAGTTTACAACAGGGGTTTCCCGGGGAGCTGTTTTTT; cdr3_aa: CASSLQQGFPGELFF
v_call: TRBV9; j_call: TRBJ1-5; clone_size: -; d_call: -; cdr3_nt: TGTGCCAGCAGCGTAGGCCTTGGGCGGGACCAGCCCCAGCATTTT; cdr3_aa: CASSVGLGRDQPQHF
v_call: TRBV27; j_call: TRBJ1-1; clone_size: -; d_call: TRBD1; cdr3_nt: TGTGCCAGCAGTCCTCGCACCGGGACAGGGGCCAAGAACACTGAAGCTTTCTTT; cdr3_aa: CASSPRTGTGAKNTEAFF
v_call: TRBV30; j_call: TRBJ1-6; clone_size: -; d_call: -; cdr3_nt: TGTGCCCAGGGAAGCTCCTATAATTCACCCCTCCACTTT; cdr3_aa: CAQGSSYNSPLHF
v_call: TRBV10-3; j_call: TRBJ1-5; clone_size: -; d_call: -; cdr3_nt: TGTGCCACCGACGACAGTGGGTCTAATCAGCCCCAGCATTTT; cdr3_aa: CATDDSGSNQPQHF
v_call: TRBV6-6; j_call: TRBJ1-5; clone_size: -; d_call: TRBD1; cdr3_nt: TGTGCCAGCAGGCAATCGGGACAGGGTAACAATCAGCCCCAGCATTTT; cdr3_aa: CASRQSGQGNNQPQHF
v_call: TRBV12-5; j_call: TRBJ2-3; clone_size: -; d_call: TRBD1; cdr3_nt: TGTGCTAGTGGGACAGGGGCAGTAGATACGCAGTATTTT; cdr3_aa: CASGTGAVDTQYF
v_call: TRBV19; j_call: TRBJ1-1; clone_size: -; d_call: -; cdr3_nt: TGTGCCAGTAGTACGGACCGGGACTGGACTGAAGCTTTCTTT; cdr3_aa: CASSTDRDWTEAFF
v_call: TRBV7-2; j_call: TRBJ2-7; clone_size: once; d_call: -; cdr3_nt: TGTGCCAGCAGTCTAGGGGGATTTAGCTCCTACGAGCAGTACTTC; cdr3_aa: CASSLGGFSSYEQYF
v_call: TRBV28; j_call: TRBJ2-7; clone_size: -; d_call: -; cdr3_nt: TGTGCCAGCAGTCCCCCCCTCGGCGAGCGCGATCCGAGCTCCTACGAGCAGTACTTC; cdr3_aa: CASSPPLGERDPSSYEQYF
v_call: TRBV7-9; j_call: TRBJ2-7; clone_size: -; d_call: TRBD2; cdr3_nt: TGTGCCAGCAGCTCATCTAGCGGGAGCTCCTACGAGCAGTACTTC; cdr3_aa: CASSSSSGSSYEQYF
v_call: TRBV5-1; j_call: TRBJ2-1; clone_size: -; d_call: TRBD1; cdr3_nt: TGCGCCAGCAGCTCTCTGACAGGGGACGGTGAGCAGTTCTTC; cdr3_aa: CASSSLTGDGEQFF
v_call: TRBV5-1; j_call: TRBJ1-2; clone_size: -; d_call: -; cdr3_nt: TGCGCCAGCGGTACCGGGAGGGAGTATGGCTACACCTTC; cdr3_aa: CASGTGREYGYTF
v_call: TRBV30; j_call: TRBJ1-6; clone_size: -; d_call: TRBD1; cdr3_nt: TGTGCCTGGAGCCGACAGGGGAATTCACCCCTCCACTTT; cdr3_aa: CAWSRQGNSPLHF
v_call: TRBV19; j_call: TRBJ2-1; clone_size: -; d_call: TRBD1; cdr3_nt: TGTGCCAGTAACTCAGCGACAGGGGGGAACAATGAGCAGTTCTTC; cdr3_aa: CASNSATGGNNEQFF
v_call: TRBV7-8; j_call: TRBJ2-1; clone_size: -; d_call: TRBD2; cdr3_nt: TGTGCCAGCAGCTTAACGGGGGGGATAGGTTACAATGAGCAGTTCTTC; cdr3_aa: CASSLTGGIGYNEQFF
v_call: TRBV15; j_call: TRBJ1-3; clone_size: once; d_call: -; cdr3_nt: TGTGCCACCAGCCCAGGGGTAGGAAACACCATATATTTT; cdr3_aa: CATSPGVGNTIYF
v_call: TRBV27; j_call: TRBJ2-7; clone_size: -; d_call: TRBD1; cdr3_nt: TGTGCCAGCAGTACCCAGGGACAGGGGGGGGTCTACGAGCAGTACTTC; cdr3_aa: CASSTQGQGGVYEQYF
v_call: TRBV7-3; j_call: TRBJ2-7; clone_size: -; d_call: -; cdr3_nt: TGTGCCAGCAGCCTGGGAAGGGGACAAGCCTACGAGCAGTACTTC; cdr3_aa: CASSLGRGQAYEQYF
v_call: TRBV1; j_call: TRBJ1-5; clone_size: -; d_call: -; cdr3_nt: TGCACCAGCAGCCAAGGGACAGGGGAGCAGCCCCAGCATTTT; cdr3_aa: CTSSQGTGEQPQHF
v_call: TRBV6-6; j_call: TRBJ2-2; clone_size: -; d_call: -; cdr3_nt: TGTGCCAGCACCCTTAAGGGGGAACACGGGGAGCTGTTTTTT; cdr3_aa: CASTLKGEHGELFF
v_call: TRBV6-5; j_call: TRBJ1-2; clone_size: -; d_call: -; cdr3_nt: TGTGCCAGCAGTTACTCGGGCAGGGGCTATGGCTACACCTTC; cdr3_aa: CASSYSGRGYGYTF
v_call: TRBV18; j_call: TRBJ2-7; clone_size: -; d_call: -; cdr3_nt: TGTGCCAGCTCCCGGGGCTACGAGCAGTACTTC; cdr3_aa: CASSRGYEQYF
v_call: TRBV10-3; j_call: TRBJ1-1; clone_size: few; d_call: TRBD1; cdr3_nt: TGTGCCATCAGTGAGAGCCGTGGGACAGGGAACACTGAAGCTTTCTTT; cdr3_aa: CAISESRGTGNTEAFF
v_call: TRBV11-3; j_call: TRBJ2-1; clone_size: -; d_call: TRBD2; cdr3_nt: TGTGCCAGCAGCTTAGAGCCTAGCGGTTACAATGAGCAGTTCTTC; cdr3_aa: CASSLEPSGYNEQFF
v_call: TRBV10-2; j_call: TRBJ1-1; clone_size: -; d_call: TRBD1; cdr3_nt: TGCGCCAGCAGTACCCGGACAGGTGGGAACACTGAAGCTTTCTTT; cdr3_aa: CASSTRTGGNTEAFF
v_call: TRBV2; j_call: TRBJ2-7; clone_size: -; d_call: TRBD2; cdr3_nt: TGTGCCAGCGGTGTTCCAGCGGGGGGCGGGTCCTACGAGCAGTACTTC; cdr3_aa: CASGVPAGGGSYEQYF
v_call: TRBV4-2; j_call: TRBJ2-5; clone_size: -; d_call: -; cdr3_nt: TGTGCCAGCAGCCAAGTACTCCAGGAGGACCAGTACTTC; cdr3_aa: CASSQVLQEDQYF
v_call: TRBV10-2; j_call: TRBJ1-3; clone_size: -; d_call: -; cdr3_nt: TGCGCCAGCAGTGAGCGGCAGGGCTCTGGAAACACCATATATTTT; cdr3_aa: CASSERQGSGNTIYF
v_call: TRBV27; j_call: TRBJ2-7; clone_size: -; d_call: -; cdr3_nt: TGTGCCAGCAGTTTATCGAGACAAATCTACGAGCAGTACTTC; cdr3_aa: CASSLSRQIYEQYF
v_call: TRBV5-1; j_call: TRBJ1-2; clone_size: -; d_call: -; cdr3_nt: TGCGCCAGCAGCTTGGTCTCAGGGTCTAACTATGGCTACACCTTC; cdr3_aa: CASSLVSGSNYGYTF
v_call: TRBV7-2; j_call: TRBJ1-1; clone_size: -; d_call: -; cdr3_nt: TGTGCCAGCAGCTTAGCCGGCCAGGGGTTTACTGAAGCTTTCTTT; cdr3_aa: CASSLAGQGFTEAFF
v_call: TRBV4-2; j_call: TRBJ2-1; clone_size: -; d_call: TRBD2; cdr3_nt: TGTGCCAGCAGCCAAGATGGGACTAGCGGGTACAATGAGCAGTTCTTC; cdr3_aa: CASSQDGTSGYNEQFF
v_call: TRBV28; j_call: TRBJ2-3; clone_size: -; d_call: TRBD2; cdr3_nt: TGTGCCAGCAGTTTATTTAGCGGGAGGTTTGGAGATACGCAGTATTTT; cdr3_aa: CASSLFSGRFGDTQYF
v_call: TRBV9; j_call: TRBJ2-2; clone_size: -; d_call: TRBD1; cdr3_nt: TGTGCCAGCAGCGGCACAGGGGGCACCGGGGAGCTGTTTTTT; cdr3_aa: CASSGTGGTGELFF
v_call: TRBV19; j_call: TRBJ1-2; clone_size: few; d_call: -; cdr3_nt: TGTGCCAGTTCGGGTTTTATCTATGGCTACACCTTC; cdr3_aa: CASSGFIYGYTF
v_call: TRBV19; j_call: TRBJ2-5; clone_size: -; d_call: -; cdr3_nt: TGTGCCAGTAGTCGGATGCGCGGCGAGACCCAGTACTTC; cdr3_aa: CASSRMRGETQYF
v_call: TRBV6-5; j_call: TRBJ1-6; clone_size: -; d_call: -; cdr3_nt: TGTGCCAGCAGTGAAGTAGGACAAGATTCACCCCTCCACTTT; cdr3_aa: CASSEVGQDSPLHF
v_call: TRBV5-1; j_call: TRBJ2-7; clone_size: -; d_call: TRBD1; cdr3_nt: TGCGCCAGCAGCTTGGGAAACACCGGGACAGGGGCTGAAGCCGGGTACGAGCAGTACTTC; cdr3_aa: CASSLGNTGTGAEAGYEQYF
v_call: TRBV9; j_call: TRBJ2-3; clone_size: -; d_call: TRBD2; cdr3_nt: TGTGCCAGCACCCTCTCCCCGGCTAGCGGGAGGGGGAATACGCAGTATTTT; cdr3_aa: CASTLSPASGRGNTQYF
v_call: TRBV10-2; j_call: TRBJ2-7; clone_size: once; d_call: -; cdr3_nt: TGCGCCACCCAGGCCCCCCCTTCCTACGAGCAGTACTTC; cdr3_aa: CATQAPPSYEQYF
v_call: TRBV7-9; j_call: TRBJ1-3; clone_size: -; d_call: -; cdr3_nt: TGTGCCAGCAGCTCAAGGACACCCTCTGGAAACACCATATATTTT; cdr3_aa: CASSSRTPSGNTIYF
v_call: TRBV5-4; j_call: TRBJ2-5; clone_size: -; d_call: TRBD2; cdr3_nt: TGTGCCAGCAGCTCCATAGGGGTAGCGGGGGGGCGAGAGACCCAGTACTTC; cdr3_aa: CASSSIGVAGGRETQYF
v_call: TRBV9; j_call: TRBJ2-7; clone_size: -; d_call: -; cdr3_nt: TGTGCCAGCAGCGTAGGTCCTGACACGTCGGAGCAGTACTTC; cdr3_aa: CASSVGPDTSEQYF
v_call: TRBV27; j_call: TRBJ1-5; clone_size: -; d_call: TRBD1; cdr3_nt: TGTGCCAGCACCAACAGGGGTGGCAATCAGCCCCAGCATTTT; cdr3_aa: CASTNRGGNQPQHF